Below, one T cell receptor beta chain is given with its context. Its cognate antigen is unknown. Germline CDR1 reads SQVTM; CDR2 reads ANQGSEA. Trimming took off 3 bases at V and 1 base at J, with 7 bases between the two ends. The CDR3 has 13 residues. Data came from immunoSEQ multiplex PCR; TCRdb stores just in-frame clones and leaves some out. The table lists 40,000 to 55,000 clones, around 84% of them singletons. This entry comes from a study of OX40 agonist ivuxolimab in advanced cancers. Study-level information: Patients received the agonistic anti-OX40 (CD134) antibody ivuxolimab. Patients were dosed intravenously with ivuxolimab at 0.01 to 10 mg/kg every 2 weeks. Study conclusions and caveats: Normalized expansion of T-cell clones was also low for some nonresponders.

The V gene is TRBV29-1, the J gene TRBJ2-1; D is undetermined. Source: CD4+ or CD8+ T cells sorted from blood, taken in a trial of the OX40 agonist ivuxolimab. The receptor's source is an adult with an advanced solid tumor such as melanoma, head and neck, liver or kidney cancer. CDR3 region: CSVDESSYNEQFF. The CDR3 nucleotides are TGCAGCGTTGACGAATCGTCCTACAATGAGCAGTTCTTC.